These 19 T cell receptor beta chains were all obtained from the same sample, sequenced in a study of T cell responses to AZD1222 COVID-19 vaccine. Produced via immunoSEQ multiplex PCR; TCRdb's table is partial and in-frame only. Here the sample spans about 120,000 clones, roughly 90% being singletons. Sequencing was performed on peripheral blood, taken on day 0 of AZD1222 vaccination. These receptors were collected from an adult in good health.

V gene TRBV25-1 combines with J gene TRBJ1-2; TRBD1 might be the D (6 bases). The germline CDR1 and CDR2 sequences are MGHDK and SYGVNS. There are 13 residues in the CDR3. Trimming pared 1 base from V and 4 bases from J, leaving 7 bases between. This CDR3 reads CASSELGAYGYTF. The CDR3 DNA reads as TGTGCCAGCAGTGAATTGGGGGCCTATGGCTACACCTTC.

The chain is built from TRBV6-1 and TRBJ1-2; the D gene is possibly TRBD1 (5 bases). Between the trimmed V and J ends, which lost 1 base and 2 bases, there was a span of 8 bases. Germline loops: CDR1 MNHNS, CDR2 SASEGT. The CDR3 length is 14 residues. The DNA of the CDR3 is TGTGCCAGCAGTGAAGTGGGACGGAACTATGGCTACACCTTC. Amino acid sequence: CASSEVGRNYGYTF.

The chain carries TRBV18 and TRBJ1-1; 7 nucleotides align to TRBD1. The germline CDR1 and CDR2 sequences are KGHSH and LQKENI. The CDR3 loop spans 18 amino acids. V lost 1 base to trimming and J lost 4 bases; unmatched junction nucleotides: 15. The CDR3 loop reads CASSPLAGQAVTRTEAFF. CDR3 DNA sequence: TGTGCCAGCTCACCACTCGCCGGACAGGCGGTGACGCGCACTGAAGCTTTCTTT. Full variable domain (remainder filled in from reference TRBV18 and TRBJ1-1): NAGVMQNPRHLVRRRGQEARLRCSPMKGHSHVYWYRQLPEEGLKFMVYLQKENIIDESGMPKERFSAEFPKEGPSILRIQQVVRGDSAAYFCASSPLAGQAVTRTEAFFGQGTRLTVV.

V and J are TRBV11-2 and TRBJ2-7; maybe TRBD1 (5 bases). The germline V gene has CDR1 SGHAT and CDR2 FQNNGV. The V end lost 5 bases, the J end lost 1 base, and 9 bases lay between the germline ends. This CDR3 contains 13 residues. CDR3 protein: CASSQGGSYEQYF. In DNA, the CDR3 is TGTGCCAGCAGCCAGGGCGGTTCCTACGAGCAGTACTTC. The variable domain in full, completed from reference TRBV11-2 and TRBJ2-7, reads EAGVAQSPRYKIIEKRQSVAFWCNPISGHATLYWYQQILGQGPKLLIQFQNNGVVDDSQLPKDRFSAERLKGVDSTLKIQPAKLEDSAVYLCASSQGGSYEQYFGPGTRLTVT.

The V call is TRBV7-2, the J call TRBJ2-1; TRBD2 is a possible D gene (6 bases). Trimming cost V 1 base and J 0 bases, with 19 bases left between them. This CDR3 comprises 19 residues. Looked up from germline, CDR1 is SGHTA and CDR2 is FQGNSA. The CDR3 reads CASSLDERGGVSSYNEQFF. Written as DNA, the CDR3 is TGTGCCAGCAGCTTAGATGAAAGAGGCGGGGTGAGCTCCTACAATGAGCAGTTCTTC.

This chain joins TRBV10-2 and TRBJ1-2; 7 bases match TRBD1. The CDR3 runs 14 residues. J lost 7 bases, V lost 2 bases, and 7 bases had no gene match. Germline values: CDR1 WSHSY, CDR2 SAAADI. The CDR3 DNA reads TGCGCCAGCAGTGAGGTACAGGGGAGGGCTGGCTACACCTTC. Translating gives CASSEVQGRAGYTF.

The rearrangement joins TRBV6-2 or TRBV6-3 to TRBJ2-3; TRBD2 aligns across 7 bases. The CDR3 has 13 residues. Per the germline V gene, CDR1 is MNHEY and CDR2 is SVGEGT. Trimming took 4 bases from V and 10 from J; bases not matched to a gene: 8. CDR3 protein: CASSSLNREAQYF. CDR3 DNA: TGTGCCAGCAGTTCCCTAAACCGGGAGGCGCAGTATTTT.

This clone turned up a few times. J is TRBJ2-7 and V is TRBV2, with TRBD2 matching 7 bases. The length of the CDR3 is 15 residues. Germline CDR1 SNHLY, CDR2 FYNNEI. With V trimmed by 2 bases and J by 7 bases, 11 bases remained unmatched. CDR3 protein: CASSELGGDPGEQYF. In DNA form, the CDR3 reads TGTGCCAGCAGTGAATTGGGGGGGGACCCAGGGGAGCAGTACTTC.

On this clone itself: The identical CDR3 is also encoded by other nucleotide sequences in the sample. The chain recombines TRBV3-1 (or the pseudogene TRBV3-2) with TRBJ1-5, with D unclear. The CDR3 contains 12 residues. The germline V gene has CDR1 LGHDT and CDR2 YNNKEL (reference sequence). V lost 4 bases, J lost 4 bases, and 5 bases lay in between. The CDR3 loop reads CASSLPNQPQHF. CDR3 coding DNA: TGTGCCAGCAGCCTTCCAAATCAGCCCCAGCATTTT.

V usage is TRBV6-5 and J usage is TRBJ1-3; TRBD1 agrees at 8 bases. The CDR3 contains 15 residues. J was trimmed by 7 bases and V by 2 bases; bases with no gene match: 7. CDR1 is MNHEY and CDR2 is SVGAGI in the germline V gene. CDR3 nucleotide sequence: TGTGCCAGCAGTTACACGACAGGGGCGAGGAACACCATATATTTT. This sequence encodes CASSYTTGARNTIYF.

This clone appeared many times. V gene TRBV6-2 or TRBV6-3 combines with J gene TRBJ2-5; the D gene is possibly TRBD1 (5 bases). The CDR3 covers 15 residues. V was cut by 4 bases and J by 4 bases, with 16 bases left in between. Germline lookup yields CDR1 MNHEY and CDR2 SVGEGT. CDR3 sequence: CASSSELGQAETQYF. The CDR3 DNA follows: TGTGCCAGCAGTTCCGAGCTAGGACAAGCAGAGACCCAGTACTTC.

V gene TRBV5-1 combines with J gene TRBJ1-4; TRBD1 might be the D (5 bases). The V and J ends lost 5 bases and 8 bases respectively, with 16 bases between them. This CDR3 region has 14 residues. Per the germline V gene, CDR1 is SGHRS and CDR2 is YFSETQ. The CDR3 bases are TGCGCCAGCAGGGCCGGGGGGGTCGGAGAAAAACTGTTTTTT. Encoded protein: CASRAGGVGEKLFF.

The V call is TRBV27, the J call TRBJ2-5, with D perhaps TRBD2 (5 bases). The CDR3 is made up of 17 amino acids. Germline V gene sequence: CDR1 MNHEY, CDR2 SMNVEV (reference sequence). V was cut by 2 bases and J by 1 base, with 17 bases left in between. The DNA of the CDR3 is TGTGCCAGCAGTTTAGGAACACGAGGAGGCAGCCAAGAGACCCAGTACTTC. It specifies CASSLGTRGGSQETQYF.

This rearrangement joins TRBV6-5 to TRBJ1-2; tentatively, D is TRBD1 (5 bases). CDR1 is MNHEY, CDR2 SVGAGI, per germline. Trimming took 10 bases from V and 5 from J, leaving 14 bases between them. The CDR3 runs 12 residues. This CDR3 reads CATQSGAYGYTF. CDR3 sequence (DNA): TGTGCCACCCAATCCGGGGCTTATGGCTACACCTTC.

The chain joins TRBV6-6 to TRBJ1-1, with a tentative D call TRBD1 (5 bases). Germline V gene sequence: CDR1 MNHNY, CDR2 SVGAGI (reference sequence). The CDR3 has 14 residues. V lost 10 bases and J lost 3, with 18 bases in between. The CDR3 region is CATPRGGSDTEAFF. CDR3 bases: TGTGCCACCCCACGGGGGGGGTCGGACACTGAAGCTTTCTTT.

The chain employs TRBV25-1 and TRBJ2-5; D remains ambiguous. The CDR3 sequence is 12 residues long. Germline CDR1 MGHDK, CDR2 SYGVNS. The CDR3 coding sequence is TGTGCTCTTTTCGGTGGCCGGGAGACCCAGTACTTC. Translation gives CALFGGRETQYF.

This sequence joins TRBV24-1 and TRBJ2-1, with D possibly TRBD1 on 5 matching bases. Germline V gene lookup returns CDR1 KGHDR and CDR2 SFDVKD. The CDR3 covers 13 residues. Trimming took 2 bases from V and 8 from J, leaving 9 bases between them. CDR3 in DNA: TGTGCCACCAGTGATTCAGGGTCCTATGAGCAGTTCTTC. It is translated as CATSDSGSYEQFF.

The rearrangement links TRBV7-9 to TRBJ1-2, with 7 bases identical to TRBD1. CDR1 SEHNR and CDR2 FQNEAQ come from the germline V gene (reference sequence). Trimming took 2 bases from V and 8 from J; bases not matched to a gene: 17. The CDR3 has 17 amino acids. The DNA of the CDR3 is TGTGCCAGCAGCTTAAACCTCGGACAGGAAACGATAGACGGCTACACCTTC. It translates to CASSLNLGQETIDGYTF.

V gene TRBV19 combines with J gene TRBJ1-3, with TRBD1 matching over 10 bases. Germline V gene sequence: CDR1 LNHDA, CDR2 SQIVND (reference sequence). The CDR3 has 16 amino acids. Trimming removed 6 bases from V and 2 bases from J; junction bases left unmatched: 7. DNA for the CDR3: TGTGCCAGTAGACCCCGACAGGGGGCGGCTGGAAACACCATATATTTT. Amino acids: CASRPRQGAAGNTIYF.